A single sample is the source of the 24 T cell receptor beta chains below, sequenced in a study of T cells in localized non-small cell lung cancer. Generated by immunoSEQ multiplex PCR, the TCRdb table keeps only in-frame clones and is missing some. Altogether just under 1,100 clones are present, roughly a fifth being singletons, with the ten largest covering roughly 22%. Here the sequenced sample was normal lung tissue next to the tumor, taken before any cancer treatment. The receptors derive from a male donor older than 55 with stage II lung adenocarcinoma.

Judged by abundance, this clone is large (0.1 to 1%). The V and J genes are TRBV6-8 and TRBJ2-7, with 7 bases matching TRBD1. From germline, CDR1 is MNHGY and CDR2 SAAAGT. V dropped 6 bases and J dropped 0; count of bases not matched to a gene: 5. The CDR3 totals 14 residues. CDR3 nucleotides: TGTGCCAGCAGACCGTGGGACAGCTCCTACGAGCAGTACTTC. Amino acid sequence: CASRPWDSSYEQYF.

J is TRBJ1-5 and V is TRBV9; tentatively, D is TRBD1 (5 bases). Trimming cost V 9 bases and J 4 bases, with 11 bases left between them. This CDR3 spans 12 amino acids. The V gene's germline CDR1 is SGDLS and CDR2 YYNGEE. The CDR3 DNA follows: TGTGCCAACGGGGACGTAAATCAGCCCCAGCATTTT. This encodes CANGDVNQPQHF.

V and J are TRBV29-1 and TRBJ2-7; D possibly corresponds to TRBD1 (5 bases). The V end lost 2 bases, the J end lost 3 bases, and 8 bases lay between the germline ends. The germline V gene encodes CDR1 SQVTM and CDR2 ANQGSEA. There are 12 residues in the CDR3. CDR3 residues: CSVEQGNYEQYF. The CDR3 DNA reads as TGCAGCGTTGAACAGGGAAACTACGAGCAGTACTTC.

The chain recombines TRBV30 with TRBJ1-2; D uncertain. This CDR3 is 11 amino acids long. Germline CDR1 is GTSNPN and CDR2 is SVGIG (reference sequence). The V and J ends lost 2 bases and 6 bases respectively, with 7 bases between them. CDR3 coding DNA: TGTGCCTGGAGTCGCCCCGATGGCTACACCTTC. This codes for CAWSRPDGYTF.

This clone counts as large. The V and J genes are TRBV9 and TRBJ1-1; 7 bases are shared with TRBD1. V shed 5 bases and J 6 bases; nucleotides not matched to a gene: 10. The CDR3 has 14 residues. Germline CDR1 SGDLS, CDR2 YYNGEE. The CDR3 DNA reads as TGTGCCAGCAGTTCAGGACAGGCTTTTGCTGAAGCTTTCTTT. It translates to CASSSGQAFAEAFF.

This clone has a handful of counts. The gene calls are TRBV9 and TRBJ2-7; D gene unclear. CDR3 length equals 14 residues. V lost 0 bases to trimming and J lost 2 bases, with 9 bases between them. CDR1 and CDR2 from the germline V gene are SGDLS and YYNGEE. The CDR3: CASSVDGTTYEQYF. CDR3 bases: TGTGCCAGCAGCGTAGATGGCACTACCTACGAGCAGTACTTC. The full variable domain, rest sourced from reference TRBV9 and TRBJ2-7, is DSGVTQTPKHLITATGQRVTLRCSPRSGDLSVYWYQQSLDQGLQFLIQYYNGEERAKGNILERFSAQQFPDLHSELNLSSLELGDSALYFCASSVDGTTYEQYFGPGTRLTVT.

V and J are TRBV29-1 and TRBJ2-5; TRBD1 or TRBD2 may be the D gene (6 bases each). Trimming cost V 4 bases and J 5 bases, with 17 bases left between them. Germline lookup yields CDR1 SQVTM and CDR2 ANQGSEA. This CDR3 has 14 residues. The chain's CDR3 is CSVGVQGRRETQYF. Here the CDR3 DNA reads TGCAGCGTTGGGGTCCAGGGGAGGAGGGAGACCCAGTACTTC.

This clone is judged large. This chain joins TRBV11-3 and TRBJ1-4; TRBD1 matches 7 bases. The CDR3 is 16 residues long. Trimming cost V 6 bases and J 7 bases; bases outside gene matches: 14. The germline gives CDR1 SGHNT, CDR2 YENEEA. The CDR3 sequence is CASRKTGRGPSEKLFF. The DNA of the CDR3 is TGTGCCAGCAGGAAGACAGGGAGGGGACCCTCTGAAAAACTGTTTTTT.

This clone was seen more than once but under ten times. The rearrangement joins TRBV11-3 to TRBJ2-7; 7 nucleotides line up with TRBD2. J was trimmed by 0 bases and V by 6 bases; bases with no gene match: 11. This CDR3 has 16 residues. The V gene's germline CDR1 is SGHNT and CDR2 YENEEA. Here the CDR3 DNA reads TGTGCCAGCAGTTCAGCGGGACGGCGAAGCTCCTACGAGCAGTACTTC. Amino acid sequence: CASSSAGRRSSYEQYF.

This clone is labeled large (0.1 to 1%). This chain links TRBV9 with TRBJ2-3; 11 bases are a match to TRBD2. The germline CDR1 and CDR2 sequences are SGDLS and YYNGEE. J gave up 2 bases and V 3 bases, and 5 bases lay outside the gene matches. The CDR3 spans 16 residues. The CDR3, as DNA: TGTGCCAGCAGCGGCGGGACTAGCGGACTCACAGATACGCAGTATTTT. It codes for CASSGGTSGLTDTQYF.

V usage is TRBV19 and J usage is TRBJ2-5, with 9 bases fitting TRBD1. The CDR3 spans 16 residues. The germline gives CDR1 LNHDA, CDR2 SQIVND (reference sequence). Losses at the gene ends were 3 bases for V and 5 bases for J; bases not matched to a gene: 10. CDR3 coding DNA: TGTGCCAGTAGTATCCCGACAGGGGGAATGATGGAGACCCAGTACTTC. Protein: CASSIPTGGMMETQYF. The complete variable domain, with remaining parts taken from reference TRBV19 and TRBJ2-5, reads DGGITQSPKYLFRKEGQNVTLSCEQNLNHDAMYWYRQDPGQGLRLIYYSQIVNDFQKGDIAEGYSVSREKKESFPLTVTSAQKNPTAFYLCASSIPTGGMMETQYFGPGTRLLVL.

J is TRBJ2-3 and V is TRBV4-1, with D possibly TRBD2 on 6 matching bases. CDR3 length: 15 amino acids. Germline CDR1 MGHRA, CDR2 YSYEKL. Trimming cost V 1 base and J 9 bases, with 17 bases left between them. CDR3 sequence: CASSQGGGESRTQYF. The CDR3, as DNA: TGCGCCAGCAGCCAAGGGGGCGGGGAGTCCAGAACGCAGTATTTT.

This clone occurred a few times. This rearrangement joins TRBV11-3 to TRBJ2-1; 13 bases line up with TRBD2. The junction had 11 bases not matched to a gene; V was cut back by 5 bases and J by 10 bases. CDR3 size: 16 residues. Germline values: CDR1 SGHNT, CDR2 YENEEA. The CDR3 DNA reads TGTGCCAGCAGCGAGCGACTAGCGGGGGGCCGGGTGGAGCAGTTCTTC. Translated: CASSERLAGGRVEQFF.

This clone was seen more than once but under ten times. This chain connects TRBV7-2 to TRBJ1-1, with D perhaps TRBD1 (5 bases). CDR3 size: 13 residues. Germline V gene data show CDR1 as SGHTA and CDR2 as FQGNSA. V was cut by 5 bases and J by 1 base, with 8 bases left in between. CDR3 region: CASSPTANTEAFF. In DNA, the CDR3 is TGTGCCAGCAGCCCGACAGCGAACACTGAAGCTTTCTTT.

The rearrangement uses TRBV14 and TRBJ1-5, with D possibly being TRBD1 (5 bases). The CDR3 spans 14 residues. Germline lookup yields CDR1 SGHDN and CDR2 FVKESK. V dropped 4 bases and J dropped 11 bases, with 18 bases sitting between them. CDR3 sequence (DNA): TGTGCCAGCAGCCGAGCCCTCCTCAGAGGGGCCCAGCATTTT. This encodes CASSRALLRGAQHF.

This clone was seen only a few times. The rearrangement links TRBV16 to TRBJ1-3; 7 nucleotides match TRBD1. The CDR3 covers 16 residues. After removal of 4 bases from V and 0 bases from J, the junction contained 6 bases not matched to a gene. CDR1 and CDR2 (germline): KGHSY, FQNENV. DNA of the CDR3: TGTGCCAGCAGCCCGCAACAGGGGACCTCTGGAAACACCATATATTTT. As protein: CASSPQQGTSGNTIYF.

By proportion, this clone is large (0.1 to 1%). V gene TRBV6-1 combines with J gene TRBJ2-3, with 8 positions matching TRBD2. CDR1 MNHNS and CDR2 SASEGT come from the germline V gene. Trimming at V came to 0 bases and at J to 6 bases, leaving 5 bases not matched to a gene. The CDR3 runs to 15 residues. The DNA of the CDR3 is TGTGCCAGCAGTGAAGCCCCGGGGGGGCCCGATACGCAGTATTTT. Its protein is CASSEAPGGPDTQYF.

The gene calls are TRBV29-1 and TRBJ1-3; TRBD1 matches 9 bases. Germline CDR1 and CDR2: SQVTM and ANQGSEA. The junction had 2 bases not matched to a gene; V was cut back by 4 bases and J by 4 bases. This CDR3 spans 13 amino acids. The chain's CDR3 is CSVGTGVGNTIYF. In DNA form, the CDR3 reads TGCAGCGTTGGGACAGGGGTCGGAAACACCATATATTTT.

This clone is large in the sample. The rearrangement joins TRBV19 to TRBJ2-1, with 8 bases identical to TRBD1. Germline-derived CDR1 and CDR2 are LNHDA and SQIVND (reference sequence). J was trimmed by 3 bases and V by 7 bases; bases with no gene match: 11. CDR3 length equals 16 residues. This CDR3 is CASNHKDRVHYNEQFF. The CDR3 DNA follows: TGTGCCAGTAACCATAAGGACAGGGTTCACTACAATGAGCAGTTCTTC.

J is TRBJ2-6 and V is TRBV14, with unresolved D. The CDR3 is 13 amino acids. Germline V lookup: CDR1 SGHDN, CDR2 FVKESK. V lost 1 base to trimming and J lost 3 bases, with 1 base between them. In nucleotides, the CDR3 is TGTGCCAGCAGCCAAGGTGGGGCCAACGTCCTGACTTTC. This encodes CASSQGGANVLTF.

This clone is termed medium-sized. The chain combines TRBV11-3 with TRBJ2-5; 7 nucleotides agree with TRBD1. The CDR3 runs to 14 residues. Germline V gives CDR1 SGHNT, CDR2 YENEEA. V gave up 4 bases and J gave up 1 base; unmatched junction bases: 3. This chain's CDR3 is CASSSTGPQETQYF. The CDR3 DNA reads TGTGCCAGCAGCTCGACAGGGCCCCAAGAGACCCAGTACTTC.

This rearrangement joins TRBV11-3 to TRBJ2-7; 13 nucleotides match TRBD2. The CDR3 contains 15 residues. V shed 4 bases, J shed 2 bases, and the junction held 2 bases outside the gene matches. Germline V lookup: CDR1 SGHNT, CDR2 YENEEA. For the CDR3, the DNA is TGTGCCAGCAGCTCCGGGACTAGCGGGGCCTACGAGCAGTACTTC. Translation gives CASSSGTSGAYEQYF.

This clone came up a few times. This sequence joins TRBV11-3 and TRBJ2-7; 13 bases agree with TRBD2. The CDR3 has 15 amino acids. With 5 bases clipped from V and 3 bases from J, the junction kept 4 bases outside the gene matches. Germline CDR1 reads SGHNT; CDR2 reads YENEEA. The CDR3 sequence: CASSPGLAGDYEQYF. The DNA of the CDR3 is TGTGCCAGCAGCCCAGGACTAGCGGGGGACTACGAGCAGTACTTC.

This clone was observed a few times. The CDR3 protein is CASKPPGQAYGYTF. The CDR3, as DNA: TGTGCCAGCAAACCGCCTGGACAGGCCTATGGCTACACCTTC. The genes are TRBV6-8 and TRBJ1-2; 7 positions agree with TRBD1. Looked up from germline, CDR1 is MNHGY and CDR2 is SAAAGT. There are 14 residues in the CDR3. Germline trimming cut 7 bases from V and 4 bases from J; bases unmatched to any gene: 9.